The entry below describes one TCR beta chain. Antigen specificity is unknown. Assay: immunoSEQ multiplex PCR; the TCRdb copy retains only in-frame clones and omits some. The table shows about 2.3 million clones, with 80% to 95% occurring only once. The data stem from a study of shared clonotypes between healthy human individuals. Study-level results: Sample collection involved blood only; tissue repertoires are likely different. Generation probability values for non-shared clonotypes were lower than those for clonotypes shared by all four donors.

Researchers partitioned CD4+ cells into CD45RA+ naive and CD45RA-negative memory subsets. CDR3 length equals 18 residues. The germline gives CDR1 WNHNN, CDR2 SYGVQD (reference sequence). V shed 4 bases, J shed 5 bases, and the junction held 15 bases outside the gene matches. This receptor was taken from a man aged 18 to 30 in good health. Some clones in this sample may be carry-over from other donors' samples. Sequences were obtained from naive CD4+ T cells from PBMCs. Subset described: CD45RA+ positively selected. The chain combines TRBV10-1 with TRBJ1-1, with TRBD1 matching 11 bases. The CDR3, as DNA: TGCGCCAGCAGTGCGACCCCGGGACAGGGGGTCTCGTGGACTGAAGCTTTCTTT. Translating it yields CASSATPGQGVSWTEAFF.